These 10 T cell receptor beta chains came from one sample sequenced in a study of blood T cell repertoires in COVID-19 (dated by TCRdb to the early 2020s). Libraries were built with the immunoSEQ multiplex PCR assay. TCRdb retrieved this table from immuneACCESS and kept in-frame rearrangements only. Not all clones are present; in checked studies, unresolved V genes account for under half, and no reason is known for the remainder. This sample comprises about 30,000 clones, around 87% of them detected only once. In total, the top ten clones hold 9.5% to 15% of the sample. The sample consisted of peripheral blood. All receptors come from a human donor in a cohort sampled during active COVID-19. The donor label of this sample is uncertain.

V usage is TRBV10-2 and J usage is TRBJ1-4, with 7 bases fitting TRBD1. Losses at the gene ends were 6 bases for V and 9 bases for J; bases not matched to a gene: 7. The germline V gene has CDR1 WSHSY and CDR2 SAAADI. The CDR3 sequence is 13 residues long. CDR3 sequence: CASRAGGSQKLFF. The CDR3 nucleotides read TGCGCCAGCAGGGCAGGGGGTAGTCAAAAACTGTTTTTT.

A single count supports this clone. V gene TRBV6-5 combines with J gene TRBJ1-2, with 10 bases fitting TRBD1. The CDR3 loop spans 16 amino acids. The germline V gene has CDR1 MNHEY and CDR2 SVGAGI. Trimming cost V 0 bases and J 4 bases; bases outside gene matches: 5. CDR3 DNA: TGTGCCAGCAGTTACTCGACAGGGGGCGCGGGCTATGGCTACACCTTC. Amino acid sequence: CASSYSTGGAGYGYTF.

This clone turned up a few times. V is TRBV20-1 and J is TRBJ2-7; 12 nucleotides line up with TRBD1. Germline trimming cut 3 bases from V and 9 bases from J; bases unmatched to any gene: 12. Per the germline V gene, CDR1 is DFQATT and CDR2 is SNEGSKA (reference sequence). This CDR3 region has 15 residues. CDR3 protein: CSASRPGQGAVGQYF. CDR3 in DNA: TGCAGTGCTAGTAGACCGGGACAGGGGGCGGTTGGGCAGTACTTC.

The rearrangement links TRBV15 to TRBJ2-5, with D possibly TRBD2 on 5 matching bases. Deletions cut 6 bases from V and 0 bases from J, with 11 bases between. Germline V gene lookup returns CDR1 LNHNV and CDR2 YYDKDF (reference sequence). This CDR3 has 14 amino acids. CDR3: CATRYDYNQETQYF. The CDR3 DNA reads TGTGCCACCAGATACGACTACAACCAAGAGACCCAGTACTTC.

V and J are TRBV6-5 and TRBJ2-1, with 13 bases fitting TRBD2. This CDR3 has 14 amino acids. The trim removed 6 bases at V and 8 bases at J, leaving 4 bases unmatched. Looked up from germline, CDR1 is MNHEY and CDR2 is SVGAGI. For the CDR3, the DNA is TGTGCCAGCAGCCGGACTAGCGGGAGTTATGAGCAGTTCTTC. As protein: CASSRTSGSYEQFF.

In its sample, this clone was seen once. One end of the junction fails to match germline, which may point to a read error. This chain's CDR3 is CASSFGQNYDYTF. CDR3 bases: TGTGCCAGCAGCTTTGGCCAGAACTATGACTACACCTTC. The chain has TRBV7-9 and TRBJ1-2; D unclear. The CDR3 sequence is 13 residues long. In germline, CDR1 is SEHNR, CDR2 FQNEAQ (reference sequence).

This chain connects TRBV10-3 to TRBJ2-1, with TRBD2 matching over 14 bases. CDR3 length: 16 residues. V dropped 7 bases and J dropped 0; count of bases not matched to a gene: 2. From germline, CDR1 is ENHRY and CDR2 SYGVKD. The CDR3 reads CAIKGTSGSSYNEQFF. CDR3 bases: TGTGCCATCAAAGGGACTAGCGGGAGCTCCTACAATGAGCAGTTCTTC.

This clone was seen a few times. The chain combines TRBV5-1 with TRBJ1-1; TRBD1 aligns across 9 bases. The J segment lost 4 bases and the V segment lost 4 bases, leaving 5 bases of the junction unmatched. The germline CDR1 and CDR2 sequences are SGHRS and YFSETQ. CDR3 length equals 14 residues. CDR3 DNA sequence: TGCGCCAGCAGCCAAGCGACAGGGGGCACTGAAGCTTTCTTT. This encodes CASSQATGGTEAFF.

The chain employs TRBV10-3 and TRBJ1-2; TRBD1 agrees at 7 bases. Germline V gene sequence: CDR1 ENHRY, CDR2 SYGVKD. The J segment lost 1 base and the V segment lost 4 bases, leaving 6 bases of the junction unmatched. This CDR3 has 15 residues. CDR3 loop: CAISATTGDNYGYTF. The DNA of the CDR3 is TGTGCCATCAGTGCGACAACAGGGGATAACTATGGCTACACCTTC.

V is TRBV5-1 and J is TRBJ2-7; 11 positions agree with TRBD2. CDR1 and CDR2 from the germline V gene are SGHRS and YFSETQ. CDR3 size: 17 residues. Unmatched junction bases numbered 12, after V lost 4 bases and J lost 3 bases. The CDR3 DNA follows: TGCGCCAGCAGCGTTGGGTTCGGACTAGCGGGTGACTACGAGCAGTACTTC. Protein sequence: CASSVGFGLAGDYEQYF.